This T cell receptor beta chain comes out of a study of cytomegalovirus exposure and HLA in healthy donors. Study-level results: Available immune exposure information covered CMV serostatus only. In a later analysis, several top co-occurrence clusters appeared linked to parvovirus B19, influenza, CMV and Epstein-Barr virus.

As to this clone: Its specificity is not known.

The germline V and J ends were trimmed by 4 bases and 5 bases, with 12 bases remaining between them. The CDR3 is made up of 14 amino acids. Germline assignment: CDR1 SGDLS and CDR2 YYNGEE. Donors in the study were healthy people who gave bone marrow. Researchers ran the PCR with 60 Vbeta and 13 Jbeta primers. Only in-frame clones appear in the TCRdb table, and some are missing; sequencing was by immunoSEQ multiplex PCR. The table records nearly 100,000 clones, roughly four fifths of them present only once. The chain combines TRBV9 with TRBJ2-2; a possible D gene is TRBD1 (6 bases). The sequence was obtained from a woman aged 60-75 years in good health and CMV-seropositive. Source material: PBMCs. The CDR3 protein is CASSLGTLTGELFF. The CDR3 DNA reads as TGTGCCAGCAGCCTCGGGACACTGACCGGGGAGCTGTTTTTT.